This T cell receptor beta chain was sequenced in a study of cytomegalovirus exposure and HLA in healthy donors. Study-wide context: The 95 to 150 validation repertoires, a later analysis reported, used the same platform as the roughly 610 first-cohort repertoires.

The data were produced by immunoSEQ multiplex PCR, yet TCRdb's version contains in-frame clones alone and is incomplete. This sample carries some 170,000 clones, 85% to 90% of them seen once, and the ten largest clones take more than 1.2%. The CDR3 totals 14 residues. Germline V gives CDR1 SGHVS, CDR2 FNYEAQ. V dropped 4 bases and J dropped 4; count of bases not matched to a gene: 6. Findings and caveats of the study: As was reported, the classifier diagnosed cytomegalovirus status with high specificity and sensitivity. There were 150 to 200 TCR beta chains listed as cytomegalovirus-associated.

The donors were part of the 120-subject validation cohort, which stood apart from the roughly 680-subject first cohort. As regards this clone: Its antigen is unknown.

Material: PBMCs. The TCR originated in a woman in her twenties or thirties in good health and CMV-seronegative. The rearrangement links TRBV7-6 to TRBJ2-7; 8 nucleotides agree with TRBD1. CDR3 in amino acids: CASSWRTGPYEQYF. The CDR3 DNA reads TGTGCCAGCAGCTGGAGGACAGGGCCTTACGAGCAGTACTTC.